This T cell receptor beta chain emerged from a study of CD8 T cells in Susac syndrome. Sequencing of TCR beta drew on CD8+ and CD4+ T cells from blood. TEMRA cells were FACS-enriched, with CD8+ and CD4+ T cells isolated negatively. When the RNA was reverse transcribed, random hexamers were used with an input of roughly 0.45 to 1 ug. TCRdb processed the immunoSEQ multiplex PCR reads anew with MiXCR; each CDR3 protein has one entry. The table includes 160,000 or so distinct CDR3 sequences, about 95% detected once. Trimming removed 9 bases at V and 0 bases at J, with 8 bases between. CDR1 is SEHNR, CDR2 FQNEAQ, per germline (reference sequence). This CDR3 region has 12 residues. This clonotype appeared a single time.

The clonotype was recovered from a human donor with multiple sclerosis. The sequencing sample was made of CD8+ T cells from PBMCs. V is TRBV7-9 and J is TRBJ1-1, with unresolved D. The CDR3 DNA is TGTGCCAGTACGTTCATGAACACTGAAGCTTTCTTT. Encoded protein: CASTFMNTEAFF.